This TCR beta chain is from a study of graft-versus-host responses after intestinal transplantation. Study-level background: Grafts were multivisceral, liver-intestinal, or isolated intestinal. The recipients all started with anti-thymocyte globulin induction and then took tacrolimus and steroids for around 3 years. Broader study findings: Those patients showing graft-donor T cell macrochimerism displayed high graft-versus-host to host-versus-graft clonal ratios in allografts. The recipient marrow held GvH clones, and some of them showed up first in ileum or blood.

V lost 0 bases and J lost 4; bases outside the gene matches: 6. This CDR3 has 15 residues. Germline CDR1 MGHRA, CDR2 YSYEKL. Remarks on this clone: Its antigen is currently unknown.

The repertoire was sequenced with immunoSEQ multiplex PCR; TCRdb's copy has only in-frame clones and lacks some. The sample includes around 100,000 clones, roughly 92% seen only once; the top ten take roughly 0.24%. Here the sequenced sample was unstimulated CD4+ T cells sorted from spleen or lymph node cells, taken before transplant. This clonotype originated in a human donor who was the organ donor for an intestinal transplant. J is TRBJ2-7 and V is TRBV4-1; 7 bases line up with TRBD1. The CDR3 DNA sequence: TGCGCCAGCAGCCAAGATGCGACAGGGTTATACGAGCAGTACTTC. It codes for CASSQDATGLYEQYF.